Listed below are T cell receptor beta chains from one sample, sequenced in a study of blood T cell repertoires in COVID-19. This table comes from immunoSEQ multiplex PCR, and its TCRdb copy is limited to in-frame clones, with some not included. The sample gives 250,000 to 300,000 clones, more than 70% of which show up once; roughly 3.1% is in the top ten. The sequenced material came from peripheral blood. Receptors were obtained from a young woman with acute or convalescent COVID-19. Each CDR3 is given with its conserved first and last residue. A D gene is named only where the DNA matches it firmly. Where a row states a size, it is once, few, many or the class of an expanded clone; other rows omit it.

d_gene: .
len: 16
v_gene: TRBV19
abundance: .
j_gene: TRBJ2-7
CDR3nt: TGTGCCAGTAGTATTCGAACCGGGTCCCTGCTATACGAGCAGTACTTC
CDR3aa: CASSIRTGSLLYEQYF

d_gene: .
len: 13
v_gene: TRBV30
abundance: .
j_gene: TRBJ1-1
CDR3nt: TGTGCCTGGAGTGAACAGGGGAACACTGAAGCTTTCTTT
CDR3aa: CAWSEQGNTEAFF

d_gene: .
len: 13
v_gene: TRBV11-3
abundance: .
j_gene: TRBJ2-1
CDR3nt: TGTGCCAGCAGCTTCCCTCCCTACAATGAGCAGTTCTTC
CDR3aa: CASSFPPYNEQFF

d_gene: TRBD1
len: 15
v_gene: TRBV6-5
abundance: .
j_gene: TRBJ2-7
CDR3nt: TGTGCCAGCAGAGTAGGGACAGGGGACTCCTACGAGCAGTACTTC
CDR3aa: CASRVGTGDSYEQYF

d_gene: TRBD1
len: 16
v_gene: TRBV4-3
abundance: .
j_gene: TRBJ2-4
CDR3nt: TGCGCCAGCAGCCAATCCTTACAGGGGGCCAAAAACATTCAGTACTTC
CDR3aa: CASSQSLQGAKNIQYF

d_gene: TRBD2
len: 15
v_gene: TRBV28
abundance: .
j_gene: TRBJ2-7
CDR3nt: TGTGCCAGCAGTTTAAAACTAGCGGCCTTCTACGAGCAGTACTTC
CDR3aa: CASSLKLAAFYEQYF

d_gene: TRBD2
len: 19
v_gene: TRBV9
abundance: once
j_gene: TRBJ2-1
CDR3nt: TGTGCCAGCAGCGTAGATTGGACTAGCGGGGGGAGCTCCTACAATGAGCAGTTCTTC
CDR3aa: CASSVDWTSGGSSYNEQFF

d_gene: TRBD1
len: 16
v_gene: TRBV28
abundance: .
j_gene: TRBJ2-7
CDR3nt: TGTGCCAGCAGCTGGGAGGGGACAGGGCTTTTAGACGAGCAGTACTTC
CDR3aa: CASSWEGTGLLDEQYF

d_gene: .
len: 13
v_gene: TRBV30
abundance: .
j_gene: TRBJ2-1
CDR3nt: TGTGCCTCTGGAGTCCCAGGGTACAATGAGCAGTTCTTC
CDR3aa: CASGVPGYNEQFF

d_gene: .
len: 15
v_gene: TRBV6-6
abundance: .
j_gene: TRBJ1-2
CDR3nt: TGTGCCAGCATCCAGGGAAACTACAATAACTATGGCTACACCTTC
CDR3aa: CASIQGNYNNYGYTF

d_gene: .
len: 17
v_gene: TRBV7-8
abundance: .
j_gene: TRBJ1-1
CDR3nt: TGTGCCAGCAGCTCCAGGCCTCAGGGGCAGGGAGACACTGAAGCTTTCTTT
CDR3aa: CASSSRPQGQGDTEAFF

d_gene: .
len: 16
v_gene: TRBV6-5
abundance: .
j_gene: TRBJ1-3
CDR3nt: TGTGCCAGCAGTTACTCGAGTTCAGGGAAATCGGACACCATATATTTT
CDR3aa: CASSYSSSGKSDTIYF

d_gene: TRBD1
len: 16
v_gene: TRBV18
abundance: .
j_gene: TRBJ1-4
CDR3nt: TGTGCCAGCTCACCACGCAGGACAGGGCTGGCTGAAAAACTGTTTTTT
CDR3aa: CASSPRRTGLAEKLFF

d_gene: .
len: 14
v_gene: TRBV6-1
abundance: .
j_gene: TRBJ1-5
CDR3nt: TGTGCCAGCAGTGAGGGGCAAACCAATCAGCCCCAGCATTTT
CDR3aa: CASSEGQTNQPQHF

d_gene: .
len: 20
v_gene: TRBV3-1/TRBV3-2
abundance: .
j_gene: TRBJ1-4
CDR3nt: TGTGCCAGCAGCCAGGCTCAGGGGCAGAGGCGACGGACAACTAATGAAAAACTGTTTTTT
CDR3aa: CASSQAQGQRRRTTNEKLFF

d_gene: .
len: 16
v_gene: TRBV27
abundance: .
j_gene: TRBJ1-5
CDR3nt: TGTGCCAGCAGTCCTACAGGGAATCAAGGCAATCAGCCCCAGCATTTT
CDR3aa: CASSPTGNQGNQPQHF

d_gene: TRBD2
len: 16
v_gene: TRBV7-9
abundance: few
j_gene: TRBJ2-7
CDR3nt: TGTGCCAGCAGCTTAGCCGTCGGACTAGTAAGCTACGAGCAGTACTTC
CDR3aa: CASSLAVGLVSYEQYF

d_gene: TRBD2
len: 15
v_gene: TRBV7-9
abundance: .
j_gene: TRBJ2-2
CDR3nt: TGTGCCAGCAGACGGCTAGCGGGCCTCACCGGGGAGCTGTTTTTT
CDR3aa: CASRRLAGLTGELFF

d_gene: TRBD2
len: 16
v_gene: TRBV7-3
abundance: .
j_gene: TRBJ2-2
CDR3nt: TGTGCCAGCAGCTTAGTTGCTAGCGGGAACACCGGGGAGCTGTTTTTT
CDR3aa: CASSLVASGNTGELFF

d_gene: TRBD2
len: 14
v_gene: TRBV6-5
abundance: .
j_gene: TRBJ2-1
CDR3nt: TGTGCCAGCACCAACCGGGCTAGCGGGGATTTGGAGTTCTTC
CDR3aa: CASTNRASGDLEFF

d_gene: TRBD1
len: 14
v_gene: TRBV28
abundance: .
j_gene: TRBJ1-5
CDR3nt: TGTGCCAGCAGCCCCGGACAGGGAGGACAGCCCCAGCATTTT
CDR3aa: CASSPGQGGQPQHF

d_gene: TRBD1
len: 13
v_gene: TRBV12-5
abundance: .
j_gene: TRBJ2-7
CDR3nt: TGTGCTAGTGGTTGGGGACAGGGTGACGAGCAGTACTTC
CDR3aa: CASGWGQGDEQYF

d_gene: TRBD1
len: 16
v_gene: TRBV5-1
abundance: once
j_gene: TRBJ2-5
CDR3nt: TGCGCCAGCAGCACTCAGACCCGTGACAGGGGTGAGACCCAGTACTTC
CDR3aa: CASSTQTRDRGETQYF

d_gene: TRBD1
len: 15
v_gene: TRBV29-1
abundance: .
j_gene: TRBJ2-2
CDR3nt: TGCAGCGTTGAAGTGGGACAGTCACGCACCGGGGAGCTGTTTTTT
CDR3aa: CSVEVGQSRTGELFF

d_gene: .
len: 14
v_gene: TRBV6-5
abundance: .
j_gene: TRBJ1-5
CDR3nt: TGTGCCAGCAGACAGGGATATAGCAATCAGCCCCAGCATTTT
CDR3aa: CASRQGYSNQPQHF

d_gene: TRBD2
len: 15
v_gene: TRBV7-2
abundance: many
j_gene: TRBJ2-5
CDR3nt: TGTGCCAGCAGCCACGACAGCGGGGCCAGAGAGACCCAGTACTTC
CDR3aa: CASSHDSGARETQYF

d_gene: TRBD2
len: 16
v_gene: TRBV7-2
abundance: .
j_gene: TRBJ2-3
CDR3nt: TGTGCCAGCAGGGGACTAGCGGGAGGGGGCACAGATACGCAGTATTTT
CDR3aa: CASRGLAGGGTDTQYF

d_gene: .
len: 18
v_gene: TRBV29-1
abundance: .
j_gene: TRBJ1-6
CDR3nt: TGCAGCGCCGCATCCAGGGTTCGTCCCAGCTCCTATAATTCACCCCTCCACTTT
CDR3aa: CSAASRVRPSSYNSPLHF

d_gene: .
len: 13
v_gene: TRBV12-3/TRBV12-4
abundance: once
j_gene: TRBJ1-3
CDR3nt: TGTGCCAGCAGTTCCCTCGGTGGAAACACCATATATTTT
CDR3aa: CASSSLGGNTIYF

d_gene: .
len: 15
v_gene: TRBV11-3
abundance: .
j_gene: TRBJ2-1
CDR3nt: TGTGCCAGCAGCTTAACTGGCGGGGACTACAATGAGCAGTTCTTC
CDR3aa: CASSLTGGDYNEQFF

d_gene: TRBD1
len: 15
v_gene: TRBV5-1
abundance: .
j_gene: TRBJ1-2
CDR3nt: TGCGCCAGCAGCCCCCGCCAGGGGGCGATCTATGGCTACACCTTC
CDR3aa: CASSPRQGAIYGYTF

d_gene: .
len: 19
v_gene: TRBV21-1
abundance: .
j_gene: TRBJ2-7
CDR3nt: TGTGCCAGCAGCAAAGAGACAGGGAACCCTAGCCCTCGAGCATCGGGGCAGTACTTC
CDR3aa: CASSKETGNPSPRASGQYF

d_gene: TRBD1
len: 15
v_gene: TRBV6-5
abundance: .
j_gene: TRBJ1-1
CDR3nt: TGTGCCAGCAGTAAAAACAGGGGAATGAACACTGAAGCTTTCTTT
CDR3aa: CASSKNRGMNTEAFF

d_gene: TRBD2
len: 17
v_gene: TRBV7-3
abundance: .
j_gene: TRBJ2-1
CDR3nt: TGTGCCAGCAGCTTAGACATCGGACTAGCGGGAGCCAATGAGCAGTTCTTC
CDR3aa: CASSLDIGLAGANEQFF

d_gene: .
len: 14
v_gene: TRBV30
abundance: .
j_gene: TRBJ1-2
CDR3nt: TGTGCCTGGAGTTCAGGCGCGGGTGGCTATGGCTACACCTTC
CDR3aa: CAWSSGAGGYGYTF

d_gene: TRBD2
len: 13
v_gene: TRBV5-1
abundance: .
j_gene: TRBJ2-5
CDR3nt: TGCGCCAGCCAGCGGGAGCGCCAAGAGACCCAGTACTTC
CDR3aa: CASQRERQETQYF

d_gene: .
len: 15
v_gene: TRBV28
abundance: .
j_gene: TRBJ2-7
CDR3nt: TGTGCCAGTAAGGTGGGGCCAGGGGGGAGCTACGAGCAGTACTTC
CDR3aa: CASKVGPGGSYEQYF

d_gene: .
len: 14
v_gene: TRBV5-1
abundance: .
j_gene: TRBJ2-3
CDR3nt: TGCGCCAGCAGCGCCGCTAGCGGCCAGGGGACGCAGTATTTT
CDR3aa: CASSAASGQGTQYF